This entry features one TCR beta chain sequence. Libraries were prepared by immunoSEQ multiplex PCR; TCRdb keeps only in-frame clonotypes and omits some of them. The sample gives fewer than 400,000 clones, 85% of which show up once; 3.5% to 4% is in the top ten. The data belong to a study of blood T cell repertoires in COVID-19. The V and J ends lost 0 bases and 2 bases, in that order; junction bases with no gene match: 1. Germline CDR1 reads SNHLY; CDR2 reads FYNNEI. The CDR3 runs to 14 residues. J is TRBJ2-7 and V is TRBV2; TRBD2 matches 7 bases. Material for sequencing was peripheral blood. The clonotype was recovered from a woman aged 18-29 years with acute or convalescent COVID-19. CDR3 in amino acids: CASSEASGPYEQYF. CDR3 DNA: TGTGCCAGCAGTGAAGCTAGCGGGCCCTACGAGCAGTACTTC.